The present T cell receptor beta chain was sequenced within a study of T cell responses to AZD1222 COVID-19 vaccine. Notes on the study in general: Nearly half of the spike-specific TCRs reportedly recognize variant regions that carry no mutations. Distributed over spike, vaccine-associated CD4 TCRs predominated at 160-218 and 743-854. Seropositive AZD1222 recipients at baseline numbered only six or seven. Clonal diversity was possibly underestimated, and the donors were mostly white British, with more females.

J was trimmed by 5 bases and V by 5 bases; bases with no gene match: 9. The CDR3 has 15 amino acids. Per germline, CDR1 SNHLY and CDR2 FYNNEI. The assay was immunoSEQ multiplex PCR, and TCRdb's table has in-frame clones only and misses some. The table lists about 140,000 clones, more than 85% of them singletons. On this clone: Its antigen is currently unknown.

This rearrangement joins TRBV2 to TRBJ1-1, with 9 bases matching TRBD1. The sequencing used peripheral blood, collected on day 0 of MenACWY control vaccination. This receptor was obtained from an adult in good health. The CDR3 loop reads CASSLQGADHTEAFF. CDR3 nucleotide sequence: TGTGCCAGCAGTCTACAGGGGGCTGATCATACTGAAGCTTTCTTT.